This entry concerns a single T cell receptor (beta chain). The antigen is undetermined. The sample belongs to a study of shared clonotypes between healthy human individuals. About the research overall: With ages of 18 to 49, the donors were a couple of women and a few men.

In the authors' methods: As immunoSEQ supplied junction-only sequences (without quality scores), filtering differed. Method: immunoSEQ multiplex PCR; TCRdb's copy keeps in-frame clones and lacks some. V, J and clone size are taken as reported in that table, and D and trimming were inferred from the DNA itself. The sample contains hundreds of thousands of clones, roughly 95% of which appear only once. Naive CD8 cells lacked CD45RO and underwent positive selection for CCR7, leaving out terminally differentiated effector memory CD45RA+ cells. Study results and limitations: Depth of sequencing was expected to influence donor clonotype sharing.

This TCR was sampled from a woman in her thirties in good health. Sequencing was done on a sample of naive CD8+ T cells sorted from blood.

The CDR3 nucleotides read TGCGCCAGCAGGAGGAACAGGGGTTCTACCCTCAATGAGCAGTTCTTC. It is translated as CASRRNRGSTLNEQFF. V usage is TRBV4-1 and J usage is TRBJ2-1; 7 bases fit TRBD1. This CDR3 contains 16 residues. Germline V gives CDR1 MGHRA, CDR2 YSYEKL. J gave up 6 bases and V 6 bases, and 14 bases lay outside the gene matches.